This T cell receptor beta chain was captured in a study of spatial heterogeneity in lung cancer. Time point of the sample: sample taken at primary tumor resection. The cohort: roughly 72 early-stage, untreated non-small cell lung cancer patients. The V and J ends lost 6 bases and 4 bases respectively, with 16 bases between them. CDR3 length equals 14 residues. This clonotype was detected only a few times. Each CDR3 protein gets one entry after TCRdb re-called the 5' RACE reads with MiXCR. The sample has tens of thousands of distinct CDR3 sequences, approximately 15% seen once; the top ten hold 50% to 70%.

The source material was PBMCs, sampled at surgery. This chain uses TRBV12-3 or TRBV12-4 with TRBJ2-7; D may be TRBD1 or TRBD2 (5 bases each). This clonotype originated in a male donor with early-stage non-small cell lung cancer. This CDR3 is CASRSSGAGYEQYF. The CDR3 region has the DNA TGTGCCAGCAGGAGTTCCGGGGCAGGGTACGAGCAGTACTTC.